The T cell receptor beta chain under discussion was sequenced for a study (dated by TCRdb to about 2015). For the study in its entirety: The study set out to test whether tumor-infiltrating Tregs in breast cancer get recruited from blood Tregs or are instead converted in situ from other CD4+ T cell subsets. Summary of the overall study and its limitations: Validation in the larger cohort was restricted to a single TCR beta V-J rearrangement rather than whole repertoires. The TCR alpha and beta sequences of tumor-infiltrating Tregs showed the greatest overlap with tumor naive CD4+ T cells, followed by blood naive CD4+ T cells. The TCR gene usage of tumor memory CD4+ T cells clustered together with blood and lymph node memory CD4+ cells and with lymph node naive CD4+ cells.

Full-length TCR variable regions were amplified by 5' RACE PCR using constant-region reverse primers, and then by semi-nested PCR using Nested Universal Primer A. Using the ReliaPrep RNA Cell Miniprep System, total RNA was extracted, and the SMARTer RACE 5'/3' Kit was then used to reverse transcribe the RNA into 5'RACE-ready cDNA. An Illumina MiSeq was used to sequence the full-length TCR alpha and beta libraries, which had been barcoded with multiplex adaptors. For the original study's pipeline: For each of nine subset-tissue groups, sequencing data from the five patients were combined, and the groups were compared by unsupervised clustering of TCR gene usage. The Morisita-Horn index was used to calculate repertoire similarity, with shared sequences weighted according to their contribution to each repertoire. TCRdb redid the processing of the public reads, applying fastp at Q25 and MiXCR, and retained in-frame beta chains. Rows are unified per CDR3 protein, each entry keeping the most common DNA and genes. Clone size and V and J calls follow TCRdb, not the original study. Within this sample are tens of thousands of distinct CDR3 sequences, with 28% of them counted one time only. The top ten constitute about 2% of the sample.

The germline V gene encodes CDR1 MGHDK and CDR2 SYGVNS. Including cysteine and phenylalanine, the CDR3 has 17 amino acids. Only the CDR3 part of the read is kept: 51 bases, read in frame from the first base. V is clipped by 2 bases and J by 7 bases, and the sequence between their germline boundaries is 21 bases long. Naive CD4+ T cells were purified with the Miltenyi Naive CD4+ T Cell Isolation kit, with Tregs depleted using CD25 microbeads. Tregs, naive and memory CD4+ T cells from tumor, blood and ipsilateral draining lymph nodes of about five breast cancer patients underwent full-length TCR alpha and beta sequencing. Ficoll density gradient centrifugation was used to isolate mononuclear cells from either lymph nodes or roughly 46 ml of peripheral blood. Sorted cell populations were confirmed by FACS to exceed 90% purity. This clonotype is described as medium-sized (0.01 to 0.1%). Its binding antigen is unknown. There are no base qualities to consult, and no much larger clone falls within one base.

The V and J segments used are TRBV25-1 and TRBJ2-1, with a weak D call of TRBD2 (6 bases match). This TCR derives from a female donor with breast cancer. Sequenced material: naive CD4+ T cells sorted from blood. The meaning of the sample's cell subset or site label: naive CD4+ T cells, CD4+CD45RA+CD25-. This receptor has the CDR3 CASSERAPGGIANEQFF. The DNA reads TGTGCCAGCAGTGAACGGGCCCCTGGGGGGATTGCGAATGAGCAGTTCTTC.